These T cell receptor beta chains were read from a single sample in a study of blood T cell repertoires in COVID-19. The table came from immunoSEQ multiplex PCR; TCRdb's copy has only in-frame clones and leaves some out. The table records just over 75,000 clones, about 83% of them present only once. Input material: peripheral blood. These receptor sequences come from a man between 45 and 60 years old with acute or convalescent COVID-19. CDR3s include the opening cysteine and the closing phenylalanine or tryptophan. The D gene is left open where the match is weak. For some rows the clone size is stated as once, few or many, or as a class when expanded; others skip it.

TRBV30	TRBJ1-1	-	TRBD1	TGTGCCTGGAGGAAACAGGGGGCGTACACTGAAGCTTTCTTT	CAWRKQGAYTEAFF
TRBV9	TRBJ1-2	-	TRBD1	TGTGCCAGCAGCGTAGCCGGGACAGGCTATGGCTACACCTTC	CASSVAGTGYGYTF
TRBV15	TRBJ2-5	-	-	TGTGCCACCAGCAGAGCCAGAGGTTTAGGACAAGAGACCCAGTACTTC	CATSRARGLGQETQYF
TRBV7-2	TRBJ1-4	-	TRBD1	TGTGCCAGCAGCCCAAGGACAGGGCGGGAAAAACTGTTTTTT	CASSPRTGREKLFF
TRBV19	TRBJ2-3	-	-	TGTGCCAGTAGTACAATAGGGGGCGGGGGCACAGATACGCAGTATTTT	CASSTIGGGGTDTQYF
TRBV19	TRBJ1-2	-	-	TGTGCCAGTAGTATAATCGGGTATGGCTACACCTTC	CASSIIGYGYTF
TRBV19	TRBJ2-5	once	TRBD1	TGTGCCAGTAGTCCACAGGACAGGGTAGGGGGGACCCAGTACTTC	CASSPQDRVGGTQYF
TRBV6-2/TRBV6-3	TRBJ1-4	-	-	TGTGCCAGCAGTTACGGCGGAACCTCTAATGAAAAACTGTTTTTT	CASSYGGTSNEKLFF
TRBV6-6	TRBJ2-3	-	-	TGTGCCAGCAGTCCGACTAGTGGGGACACAGATACGCAGTATTTT	CASSPTSGDTDTQYF
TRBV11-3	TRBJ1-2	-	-	TGTGCCAGCAGCTTAAGGGGATGGGCCCGAGCTAACTATGGCTACACCTTC	CASSLRGWARANYGYTF
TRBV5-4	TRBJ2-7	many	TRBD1	TGTGCCAGCAGCTTAAGGGGGACAGGCACCTCCTACGAGCAGTACTTC	CASSLRGTGTSYEQYF
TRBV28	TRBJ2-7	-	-	TGTGCCAGCTTAAACAGGGCAGGAGGTCCGTACGAGCAGTACTTC	CASLNRAGGPYEQYF
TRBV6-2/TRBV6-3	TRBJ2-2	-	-	TGTGCCAGCAGTTTTTTATTTAACACCGGGGAGCTGTTTTTT	CASSFLFNTGELFF
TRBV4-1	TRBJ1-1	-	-	TGCGCCAGCACCCTCCAGGGTCAGCCCAACACTGAAGCTTTCTTT	CASTLQGQPNTEAFF